The rows below give T cell receptor beta chains drawn from one sample of a study of blood T cell repertoires in COVID-19. The method was immunoSEQ multiplex PCR; TCRdb's version includes in-frame clones alone and lacks a portion of them. Of some 170,000 clones in the sample, about 79% were seen once. Input material: peripheral blood. The receptors stem from a woman between 65 and 79 years old with acute or convalescent COVID-19. The CDR3 runs from the conserved cysteine through the conserved F or W. A D gene is named only where the DNA matches it firmly. Size is stated for part of the rows, as once, few or many counts, or as a class when the clone is expanded.

clone_size j_call d_call v_call cdr3_nt cdr3_aa
NA TRBJ2-1 TRBD2 TRBV29-1 TGCAGCGTCTGGGGACTAGCGGGAGGGGTAAATGAGCAGTTCTTC CSVWGLAGGVNEQFF
once TRBJ2-3 TRBD1 TRBV5-1 TGCGCCAGCAGCATTGGACAGGGGAGCACAGATACGCAGTATTTT CASSIGQGSTDTQYF
NA TRBJ2-7 TRBD2 TRBV29-1 TGCAGCGTTATGGGACTAGCGGGAGCCCCCTACGAGCAGTACTTC CSVMGLAGAPYEQYF
few TRBJ1-1 TRBD1 TRBV7-8 TGTGCCAGCAGCTTAGTCGGGACAGATGGCACTGAAGCTTTCTTT CASSLVGTDGTEAFF
NA TRBJ1-5 TRBD1 TRBV10-3 TGTGCCACAGCTTGGACAGGTGGGGTCGATCAGCCCCAGCATTTT CATAWTGGVDQPQHF
NA TRBJ2-3 TRBD2 TRBV7-2 TGTGCCAGCAGCGGTCGGACTAGCGGGAGGGAGCTTGGGGGAGATACGCAGTATTTT CASSGRTSGRELGGDTQYF
NA TRBJ2-1 NA TRBV7-9 TGTGCCAGCAGCTTATGGGGGACTGGGAACTACAATGAGCAGTTCTTC CASSLWGTGNYNEQFF
NA TRBJ1-4 NA TRBV5-1 TGCGCCAGCAGCCTACAGGGAGGGTGGGAAAAACTGTTTTTT CASSLQGGWEKLFF
NA TRBJ1-5 NA TRBV7-5 TGTGCCAGAAGCTTAAAAGGGTGGCGGGACAGCCGGGGAAACAATCAGCCCCAGCATTTT CARSLKGWRDSRGNNQPQHF
NA TRBJ2-1 TRBD2 TRBV2 TGTGCCAGCAGTTACCCTCGGGATAGCGGGAACTACAATGAGCAGTTCTTC CASSYPRDSGNYNEQFF
NA TRBJ2-2 TRBD2 TRBV7-7 TGTGCCAGCAGCCCTCGGACTAGCGGGAGTACCGGGGAGCTGTTTTTT CASSPRTSGSTGELFF
once TRBJ2-1 TRBD1 TRBV10-1 TGCGCCAGCAGTGTTGGACAGGGGTTTATGAGTAATGAGCAGTTCTTC CASSVGQGFMSNEQFF
few TRBJ2-7 NA TRBV7-9 TGTGCCAGCAGCTTACTGACGTCGCATGCGGGCGAGCAGTACTTC CASSLLTSHAGEQYF
NA TRBJ1-2 TRBD1 TRBV20-1 TGCAGTGCTATTGACAGGGGGAATGGCTACACCTTC CSAIDRGNGYTF
NA TRBJ1-3 NA TRBV7-9 TGTGCCAGCAGCTCAGGAAACACCATATATTTT CASSSGNTIYF
NA TRBJ2-1 NA TRBV29-1 TGCAGCGCATTGGGACAGCGGGGGTACAATGAGCAGTTCTTC CSALGQRGYNEQFF